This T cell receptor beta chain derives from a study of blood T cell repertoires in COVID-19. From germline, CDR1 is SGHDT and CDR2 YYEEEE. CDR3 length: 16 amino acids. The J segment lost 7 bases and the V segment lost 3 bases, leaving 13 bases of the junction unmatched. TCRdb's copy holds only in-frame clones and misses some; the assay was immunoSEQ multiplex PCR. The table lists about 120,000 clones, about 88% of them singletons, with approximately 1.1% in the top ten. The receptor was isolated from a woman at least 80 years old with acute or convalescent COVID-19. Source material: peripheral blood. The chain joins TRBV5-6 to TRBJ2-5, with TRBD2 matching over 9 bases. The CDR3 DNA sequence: TGTGCCAGCAGCTCCCCCTGGGTAGCGGGGGTTCGGACCCAGTACTTC. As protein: CASSSPWVAGVRTQYF.